Listed here are 20 T cell receptor beta chains from one sample, sequenced in a study of breast tumors, draining lymph nodes, adjacent tissues. Using its own MiXCR run on the multiplex PCR reads, TCRdb lists one record per CDR3 protein. The sample lists 200,000 or so distinct CDR3 sequences; 31% were seen once. The lymph nodes were axillary draining lymph nodes from breast cancer patients. Sequencing was carried out using axillary lymph node tissue. The receptors shown here come from a female donor with breast cancer. Some clones in this sample may be carry-over from other donors' samples.

This chain connects TRBV20-1 to TRBJ1-2; no reliable D call. This CDR3 comprises 14 residues. Germline V gene data show CDR1 as DFQATT and CDR2 as SNEGSKA (reference sequence). V was pared by 3 bases and J by 3 bases, with 14 bases between. The CDR3 loop reads CSARRAGNDYGYTF. The CDR3 DNA reads as TGCAGTGCTAGGAGAGCTGGGAATGACTATGGCTACACCTTC.

The V call is TRBV7-3, the J call TRBJ2-4, with D maybe TRBD1 (6 bases). Germline CDR1 and CDR2: SGHTA and FQGTGA. This CDR3 contains 17 residues. Trimming stripped 7 bases from V and 0 bases from J, with 19 bases between. CDR3 protein: CASNSEPAGVAKNIQYF. DNA for the CDR3: TGTGCCAGCAACTCAGAACCTGCAGGGGTAGCCAAAAACATTCAGTACTTC.

The table lists this clonotype with a few counts. The CDR3 spells CASSLRDRTYDGYTF. Here the CDR3 DNA reads TGTGCCAGCAGTCTCCGGGACAGGACTTATGATGGCTACACCTTC. This sequence joins TRBV6-5 and TRBJ1-2; 8 nucleotides align to TRBD1. V was pared by 5 bases and J by 6 bases, with 11 bases of the junction left unmatched. The CDR3 is made up of 15 amino acids. CDR1 and CDR2 (germline): MNHEY, SVGAGI.

This clonotype was detected ten times or more. This CDR3 reads CASGSGESQYTF. DNA of the CDR3: TGTGCCAGTGGGTCCGGCGAGAGTCAGTACACCTTC. The chain joins TRBV19 to TRBJ1-2; D is ambiguous. Germline CDR1 reads LNHDA; CDR2 reads SQIVND (reference sequence). CDR3 length: 12 amino acids. V dropped 8 bases and J dropped 11 bases, with 18 bases sitting between them.

A single count supports this clonotype. Here the CDR3 DNA reads TGTGCCACCCCCGGGGGGGGGACCCAAGAGACCCAGTACTTC. It yields the protein CATPGGGTQETQYF. The V and J genes are TRBV7-2 and TRBJ2-5; TRBD2 aligns across 8 bases. Germline V gene lookup returns CDR1 SGHTA and CDR2 FQGNSA. Trimming cost V 10 bases and J 1 base; bases outside gene matches: 8. The CDR3 contains 14 residues.

This clonotype was picked up many times. The chain recombines TRBV10-2 with TRBJ2-4; no clear D gene. The CDR3 length is 13 residues. Trimming cost V 7 bases and J 8 bases, with 15 bases left between them. In germline, CDR1 is WSHSY, CDR2 SAAADI. Here the CDR3 reads CASTVSSGHIQYF. The CDR3 region has the DNA TGCGCCAGCACGGTGAGCTCCGGGCACATTCAGTACTTC.

This clonotype was detected ten times or more. This chain connects TRBV20-1 to TRBJ2-7; TRBD2 aligns across 11 bases. Germline trimming cut 5 bases from V and 5 bases from J; bases unmatched to any gene: 5. In germline, CDR1 is DFQATT, CDR2 SNEGSKA (reference sequence). The CDR3 spans 13 residues. The CDR3 loop is CSAGGLAGHEQYF. DNA of the CDR3: TGCAGTGCTGGAGGACTAGCGGGTCACGAGCAGTACTTC.

The sample holds a few counts of this clonotype. J is TRBJ2-6 and V is TRBV27; unclear D gene. In germline, CDR1 is MNHEY, CDR2 SMNVEV (reference sequence). V was shortened by 3 bases and J by 0 bases, with 9 bases between the two germline ends. The length of the CDR3 is 16 residues. The CDR3 region is CASSFSPRSGANVLTF. DNA of the CDR3: TGTGCCAGCAGTTTCTCCCCTCGCTCTGGGGCCAACGTCCTGACTTTC.

This clonotype was detected only a few times. This may be a read error, as it is one base from a much larger clone. Since no conserved phenylalanine or tryptophan closes the CDR3, a read error is the likely cause. This rearrangement joins TRBV7-2 to TRBJ2-1, with a possible D match to TRBD2 (6 bases). V was cut by 0 bases and J by 13 bases, with 16 bases left in between. The length of the CDR3 is 14 residues. Germline V CDR1 and CDR2: SGHTA, FQGNSA. The CDR3 DNA sequence: TGTGCCAGCAGCTTAGCGCTTGCCGGGACTGAACAGTTCCTC. Its translation: CASSLALAGTEQFL.

J is TRBJ2-7 and V is TRBV20-1; TRBD1 agrees at 8 bases. Germline V gives CDR1 DFQATT, CDR2 SNEGSKA (reference sequence). J lost 6 bases, V lost 1 base, and 23 bases had no gene match. The CDR3 sequence is 19 residues long. The CDR3 here is CSARGTSTGATTGRIEQYF. CDR3 coding DNA: TGCAGTGCTAGAGGGACCTCGACAGGGGCGACTACAGGAAGGATCGAGCAGTACTTC.

This clonotype was seen at least ten times. The chain is built from TRBV20-1 and TRBJ2-1; 7 bases align to TRBD2. This CDR3 comprises 16 residues. Germline loops: CDR1 DFQATT, CDR2 SNEGSKA (reference sequence). The J segment lost 0 bases and the V segment lost 6 bases, leaving 11 bases of the junction unmatched. DNA of the CDR3: TGCAGTGCGGACGTGTTCGGGAGGAGCTCCTACAATGAGCAGTTCTTC. Amino acid sequence: CSADVFGRSSYNEQFF.

The chain joins TRBV7-6 to TRBJ1-6; unclear D gene. V lost 6 bases to trimming and J lost 5 bases, with 17 bases between them. CDR3 length equals 16 residues. Germline CDR1 is SGHVS and CDR2 is FNYEAQ. CDR3 sequence (DNA): TGTGCCAGCAGTGAATGGAGCAGCCTGAATAATTCACCCCTCCACTTT. It specifies CASSEWSSLNNSPLHF.

The table lists this clonotype with many counts. The chain uses TRBV29-1 and TRBJ2-5; 8 bases are a match to TRBD1. Germline V CDR1 and CDR2: SQVTM, ANQGSEA. V shed 5 bases, J shed 4 bases, and the junction held 12 bases outside the gene matches. The CDR3 is made up of 15 amino acids. The CDR3 bases are TGCAGCGTTCCAGGGGGCCCCGTCAAGCGAGAGACCCAGTACTTC. This encodes CSVPGGPVKRETQYF.

The chain uses TRBV28 and TRBJ2-1, with 10 bases that match TRBD2. The V gene end was trimmed by 5 bases and the J gene end by 7 bases; junction bases not matched to a gene: 14. Looked up from germline, CDR1 is MDHEN and CDR2 is SYDVKM. The length of the CDR3 is 17 residues. CDR3 sequence: CASSLSLLAGELNEQFF. Here the CDR3 DNA reads TGTGCCAGCAGTCTCTCTCTTCTAGCGGGAGAGTTAAATGAGCAGTTCTTC.

This clonotype was counted many times. J is TRBJ1-2 and V is TRBV5-1; D remains unclear. CDR1 and CDR2 from the germline V gene are SGHRS and YFSETQ. Trimming stripped 2 bases from V and 0 bases from J, with 11 bases between. The CDR3 totals 15 residues. CDR3 sequence: CASSFLIGANYGYTF. Written as DNA, the CDR3 is TGCGCCAGCAGCTTCCTCATCGGGGCTAACTATGGCTACACCTTC. Based on the CDR3 plus reference TRBV5-1 and TRBJ1-2, the full variable domain is KAGVTQTPRYLIKTRGQQVTLSCSPISGHRSVSWYQQTPGQGLQFLFEYFSETQRNKGNFPGRFSGRQFSNSRSEMNVSTLELGDSALYLCASSFLIGANYGYTFGSGTRLTVV.

This chain connects TRBV7-9 to TRBJ2-7; 7 bases line up with TRBD2. J was trimmed by 4 bases and V by 5 bases; bases with no gene match: 11. This CDR3 has 15 residues. CDR1 and CDR2 from the germline V gene are SEHNR and FQNEAQ (reference sequence). The DNA for the CDR3 is TGTGCCAGCAGCCCGCATGGCGGGAGACTTTACGAGCAGTACTTC. This gives the protein CASSPHGGRLYEQYF.

The rearrangement joins TRBV29-1 to TRBJ1-2; no clear D. The CDR3 sequence is 11 residues long. Germline V gene sequence: CDR1 SQVTM, CDR2 ANQGSEA. CDR3 nucleotides: TGCATCGTCAAGGGCAACTATGGCTACACCTTC. Its translation: CIVKGNYGYTF.

A remark on this clonotype: This may stem from a read error, because a much larger clone lies one nucleotide away. Without the conserved terminal phenylalanine or tryptophan, this CDR3 likely stems from a read error. The rearrangement links TRBV14 to TRBJ2-1; D perhaps matches TRBD2 (5 bases). The CDR3 covers 13 residues. Germline V gene lookup returns CDR1 SGHDN and CDR2 FVKESK. The V and J ends lost 1 base and 10 bases respectively, with 11 bases between them. CDR3: CASSQVRESEQFS. The CDR3 DNA is TGTGCCAGCAGCCAAGTAAGGGAGTCGGAGCAGTTCTCC.

Only one count was recorded for this clonotype. A much larger clonotype is one base distant, so this may be a read error. The genes are TRBV2 and TRBJ2-1; tentative D call: TRBD2 (6 bases). The CDR3 runs to 13 residues. The V end lost 6 bases, the J end lost 5 bases, and 11 bases lay between the germline ends. CDR1 is SNHLY and CDR2 is FYNNEI in the germline V gene. CDR3 loop: CASRVGLNNEQFF. CDR3 coding DNA: TGTGCCAGCAGGGTGGGACTTAACAATGAGCAGTTCTTC.

The table lists this clonotype with many counts. This chain joins TRBV20-1 and TRBJ2-5, with 9 bases matching TRBD1. Per germline, CDR1 DFQATT and CDR2 SNEGSKA (reference sequence). This CDR3 is built from 11 residues. CDR3 loop: CSADRGETQYF. CDR3 nucleotide sequence: TGCAGCGCGGACAGGGGCGAGACCCAGTACTTC.